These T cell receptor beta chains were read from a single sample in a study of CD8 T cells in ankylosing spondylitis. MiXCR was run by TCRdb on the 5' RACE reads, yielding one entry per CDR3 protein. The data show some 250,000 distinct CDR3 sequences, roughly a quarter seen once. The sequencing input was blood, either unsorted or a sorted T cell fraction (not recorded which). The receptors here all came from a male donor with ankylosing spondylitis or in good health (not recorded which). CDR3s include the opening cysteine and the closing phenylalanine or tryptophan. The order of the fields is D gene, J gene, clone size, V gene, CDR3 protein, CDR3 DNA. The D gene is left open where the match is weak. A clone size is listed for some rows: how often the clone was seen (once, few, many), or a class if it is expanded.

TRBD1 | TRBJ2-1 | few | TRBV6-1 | CASLGTGVNEQFF | TGTGCCAGCCTGGGGACAGGGGTCAATGAGCAGTTCTTC
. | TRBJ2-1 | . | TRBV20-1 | CSVTTSYNEQFF | TGCAGTGTTACGACTTCCTACAATGAGCAGTTCTTC
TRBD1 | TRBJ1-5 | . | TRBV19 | CASMWTGKGINQPQHF | TGTGCCAGTATGTGGACAGGTAAGGGGATTAATCAGCCCCAGCATTTT
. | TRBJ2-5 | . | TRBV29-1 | CSVHAGAGTQYF | TGCAGCGTTCATGCAGGGGCTGGGACCCAGTACTTC
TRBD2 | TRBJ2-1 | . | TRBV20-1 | CSARDSRGANEQFF | TGCAGTGCTAGAGATTCGCGGGGGGCCAATGAGCAGTTCTTC
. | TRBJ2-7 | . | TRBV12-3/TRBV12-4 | CARRSRHDASYEQYF | TGTGCCAGAAGGTCCCGTCACGACGCTTCCTACGAGCAGTACTTC
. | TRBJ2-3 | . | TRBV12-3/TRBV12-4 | CASSDRTSTDTQYF | TGTGCCAGCTCGGACCGAACTAGCACAGATACGCAGTATTTT
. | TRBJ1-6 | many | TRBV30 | CAWSGQTNSPLHF | TGTGCCTGGAGTGGACAGACAAATTCACCCCTCCACTTT
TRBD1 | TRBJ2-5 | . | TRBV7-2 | CASSLIRGKQVQYF | TGTGCCAGCAGCCTAATCAGGGGGAAACAGGTCCAGTACTTC
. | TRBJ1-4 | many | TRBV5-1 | CASSFKQGGNEKLFF | TGCGCCAGCAGCTTTAAACAGGGAGGAAATGAAAAACTGTTTTTT
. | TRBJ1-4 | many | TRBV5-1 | CASSLNPSTTNEKLFF | TGCGCCAGCAGCTTGAACCCCAGTACCACTAATGAAAAACTGTTTTTT
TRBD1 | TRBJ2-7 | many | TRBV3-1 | CASSPGTGVFYEQYF | TGTGCCAGCAGCCCCGGGACAGGGGTATTTTACGAGCAGTACTTC
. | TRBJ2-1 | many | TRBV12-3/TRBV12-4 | CASSQGGNEQFF | TGTGCCAGCAGCCAGGGTGGGAATGAGCAGTTCTTC
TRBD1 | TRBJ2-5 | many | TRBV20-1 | CSARDLLGTGRKETQYF | TGCAGTGCTAGAGATTTGTTAGGGACAGGAAGAAAAGAGACCCAGTACTTC
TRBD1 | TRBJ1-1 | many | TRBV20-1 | CSARDAGQGNTEAFF | TGTAGTGCTAGAGATGCAGGACAGGGGAACACTGAAGCTTTCTTT
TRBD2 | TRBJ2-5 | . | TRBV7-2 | CASSHSGGPETQYF | TGTGCCAGCAGCCATAGCGGGGGGCCAGAGACCCAGTACTTC
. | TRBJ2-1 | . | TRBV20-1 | CSARRSENEQFF | TGCAGTGCTAGAAGGAGTGAAAATGAGCAGTTCTTC
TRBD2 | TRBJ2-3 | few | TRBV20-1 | CSARAGGKFTDTQYF | TGCAGTGCTAGAGCGGGGGGGAAGTTCACAGATACGCAGTATTTT
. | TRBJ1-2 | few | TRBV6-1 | CASTSSPWPNYGYTF | TGTGCCAGCACCTCATCTCCCTGGCCCAACTATGGCTACACCTTC
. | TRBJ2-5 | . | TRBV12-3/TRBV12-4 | CASGRVLQETQYF | TGTGCCAGCGGGCGGGTTTTACAAGAGACCCAGTACTTC
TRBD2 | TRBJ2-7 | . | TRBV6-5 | CASSSPVSGASYEQYF | TGTGCCAGCAGTTCCCCAGTTAGCGGGGCCTCCTACGAGCAGTACTTC
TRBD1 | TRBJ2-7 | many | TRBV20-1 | CSAREATTGDYEQYF | TGCAGTGCTAGAGAAGCCACCACAGGGGACTACGAGCAGTACTTC
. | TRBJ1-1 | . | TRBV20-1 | CSALQGNTEAFF | TGCAGTGCTCTACAGGGGAACACTGAAGCTTTCTTT
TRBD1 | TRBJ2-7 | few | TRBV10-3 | CAISPGTDDEQYF | TGTGCCATCAGCCCCGGGACAGACGACGAGCAGTACTTC
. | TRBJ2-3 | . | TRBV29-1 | CSTDTQYF | TGCAGCACAGATACGCAGTATTTT
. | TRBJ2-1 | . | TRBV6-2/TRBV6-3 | CATQIGRQIGDLLGINEQFF | TGTGCCACCCAGATTGGGCGACAGATTGGGGACCTACTGGGAATCAATGAGCAGTTCTTC
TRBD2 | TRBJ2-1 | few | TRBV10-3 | CAISESAGGPSSYNEQFF | TGTGCCATCAGTGAGTCGGCGGGGGGGCCGAGCTCCTACAATGAGCAGTTCTTC
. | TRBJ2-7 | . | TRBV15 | CATRRDRGGPYEQYF | TGTGCCACCAGGAGAGATCGAGGCGGTCCCTACGAGCAGTACTTC
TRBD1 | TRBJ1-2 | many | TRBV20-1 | CSAKPGQSYGYTF | TGCAGTGCTAAACCGGGACAGTCCTATGGCTACACCTTC
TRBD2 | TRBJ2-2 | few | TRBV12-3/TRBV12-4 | CASSLVTSGGASGELFF | TGTGCCAGCAGTTTAGTGACTAGCGGGGGGGCATCGGGGGAGCTGTTTTTT
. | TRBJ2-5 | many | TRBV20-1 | CSASRTLQETQYF | TGCAGTGCTAGCCGGACTCTCCAAGAGACCCAGTACTTC
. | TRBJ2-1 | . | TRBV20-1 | CSARFLQGVSSDEQFF | TGCAGTGCTAGATTCCTACAGGGTGTTTCTAGTGATGAGCAGTTCTTC
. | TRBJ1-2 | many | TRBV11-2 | CASSSPRERGYTF | TGTGCCAGCAGCTCCCCCAGGGAGAGGGGCTACACCTTC
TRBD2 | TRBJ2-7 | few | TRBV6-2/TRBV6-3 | CASSSRGGYHEQYF | TGTGCCAGCAGTAGCCGCGGGGGATATCACGAGCAGTACTTC
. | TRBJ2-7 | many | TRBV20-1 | CSARGNREGPYEQYF | TGCAGTGCTAGAGGTAACAGGGAGGGACCTTACGAGCAGTACTTC
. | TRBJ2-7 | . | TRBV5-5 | CASSKTDEGLQYF | TGTGCCAGCAGTAAGACAGACGAAGGTTTGCAGTACTTC
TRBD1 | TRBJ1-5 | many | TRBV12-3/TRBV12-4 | CASRTSTGGHQPQHF | TGTGCCAGCAGGACTTCGACAGGGGGTCATCAGCCCCAGCATTTT
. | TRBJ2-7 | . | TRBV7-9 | CSSSWTGGPAYEQYF | TGTTCCAGCAGCTGGACCGGGGGGCCGGCCTACGAGCAGTACTTC
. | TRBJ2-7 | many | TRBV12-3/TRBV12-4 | CASSFSGRNYEQYF | TGTGCCAGCAGTTTTTCGGGCCGTAACTACGAGCAGTACTTC
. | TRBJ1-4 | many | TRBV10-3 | CAISEGGTNEKLFF | TGTGCCATCAGTGAGGGGGGAACTAATGAAAAACTGTTTTTT
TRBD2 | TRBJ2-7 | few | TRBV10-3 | CAISGSSGTYEQYF | TGTGCCATCAGTGGATCTAGCGGGACCTACGAGCAGTACTTC
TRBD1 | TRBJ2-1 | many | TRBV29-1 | CSVGGTGDTEQFF | TGCAGCGTTGGCGGGACAGGGGATACTGAGCAGTTCTTC
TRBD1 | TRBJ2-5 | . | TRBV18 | CASSQGQGRMETQYF | TGTGCCAGCTCCCAGGGACAGGGTCGTATGGAGACCCAGTACTTC
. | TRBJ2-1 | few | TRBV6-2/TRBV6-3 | CASSWGNEQFF | TGTGCCAGCAGTTGGGGAAATGAGCAGTTCTTC
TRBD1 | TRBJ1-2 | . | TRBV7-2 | CASSLGQITLYGYTF | TGTGCCAGCAGCTTGGGACAGATTACCCTCTATGGCTACACCTTC
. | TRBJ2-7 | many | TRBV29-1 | CSVDRGYGTYEQYF | TGCAGCGTTGATCGGGGCTACGGCACTTACGAGCAGTACTTC
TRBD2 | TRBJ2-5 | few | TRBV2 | CASSEIGTKGETQYF | TGTGCCAGCAGTGAAATAGGGACTAAGGGGGAGACCCAGTACTTC
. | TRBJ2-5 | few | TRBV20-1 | CSVSDGPQETQYF | TGCAGTGTCAGCGACGGGCCTCAAGAGACCCAGTACTTC
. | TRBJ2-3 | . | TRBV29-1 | CSVEKTASDTQYF | TGCAGCGTTGAAAAGACGGCCTCGGATACGCAGTATTTT
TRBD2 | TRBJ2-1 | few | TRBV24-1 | CATSARGGRPYNEQFF | TGTGCCACCAGCGCAAGGGGAGGGAGGCCCTACAATGAGCAGTTCTTC
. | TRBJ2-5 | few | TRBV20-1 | CSARTEGARLTETQYF | TGCAGTGCTAGGACGGAGGGGGCGCGATTAACGGAGACCCAGTACTTC
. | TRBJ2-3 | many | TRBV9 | CASSVSLERNIDTQYF | TGTGCCAGCAGCGTGAGTTTGGAGCGCAATATAGATACGCAGTATTTT
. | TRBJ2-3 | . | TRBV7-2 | CASSLAWVADTQYF | TGTGCCAGCAGCTTAGCATGGGTTGCAGATACGCAGTATTTT
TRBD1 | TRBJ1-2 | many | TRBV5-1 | CASSPRQGYGYTF | TGCGCCAGCAGCCCCCGACAGGGCTATGGCTACACCTTC
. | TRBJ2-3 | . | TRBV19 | CASSLMTHTDTQYF | TGTGCCAGTAGCCTTATGACCCACACAGATACGCAGTATTTT
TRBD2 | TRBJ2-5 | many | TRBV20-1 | CSARSGGSETQYF | TGCAGTGCTAGATCGGGAGGGTCGGAGACCCAGTACTTC
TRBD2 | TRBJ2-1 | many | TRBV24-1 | CATSDPAVSGGVNEQFF | TGTGCCACCAGTGATCCTGCTGTTAGCGGGGGGGTCAATGAGCAGTTCTTC
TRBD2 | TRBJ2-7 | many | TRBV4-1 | CASSQLYGGRDEQYF | TGCGCCAGCAGCCAACTCTACGGGGGGAGGGACGAGCAGTACTTC